This T cell receptor (beta chain) was found in a study of long-term antiretroviral therapy in people with HIV. immunoSEQ v3.0 was run at survey level. Sequencing set out to capture about 40,000-55,000 T-cell genomes per sample. TCRdb keeps only in-frame clones here, not all; method: immunoSEQ multiplex PCR. Of 25,000 to 30,000 clones listed, roughly 78% are singletons. The V gene end was trimmed by 3 bases and the J gene end by 10 bases; junction bases not matched to a gene: 7. The CDR3 is made up of 14 amino acids. The germline CDR1 and CDR2 sequences are SGDLS and YYNGEE. The chain is built from TRBV9 and TRBJ1-6; the match to TRBD1 covers 7 bases. The sequence came from a man aged 18 to 29 with HIV. The input for sequencing was unsorted PBMCs, taken 1.5 years before starting antiretroviral therapy. CDR3 nucleotides: TGTGCCAGCAGCGGACAGGGTTTCAACTCACCCCTCCACTTT. Residues: CASSGQGFNSPLHF.